This T cell receptor beta chain was identified in a study of blood T cell repertoires in COVID-19. TCRdb keeps only in-frame clones here, not all; method: immunoSEQ multiplex PCR. The sample records around 210,000 clones, roughly 80% being singletons. Germline values: CDR1 ENHRY, CDR2 SYGVKD. V lost 8 bases to trimming and J lost 11 bases; unmatched junction nucleotides: 11. This CDR3 has 14 amino acids. This clone appeared a few times. The source material was peripheral blood. This TCR was sampled from a woman in her seventies with acute or convalescent COVID-19. This chain links TRBV10-3 with TRBJ2-3; the match to TRBD2 covers 12 bases. The DNA for the CDR3 is TGTGCCATCGAGTCGCGCCTAGCGGGAGGGGTGCAGTATTTT. As protein: CAIESRLAGGVQYF.